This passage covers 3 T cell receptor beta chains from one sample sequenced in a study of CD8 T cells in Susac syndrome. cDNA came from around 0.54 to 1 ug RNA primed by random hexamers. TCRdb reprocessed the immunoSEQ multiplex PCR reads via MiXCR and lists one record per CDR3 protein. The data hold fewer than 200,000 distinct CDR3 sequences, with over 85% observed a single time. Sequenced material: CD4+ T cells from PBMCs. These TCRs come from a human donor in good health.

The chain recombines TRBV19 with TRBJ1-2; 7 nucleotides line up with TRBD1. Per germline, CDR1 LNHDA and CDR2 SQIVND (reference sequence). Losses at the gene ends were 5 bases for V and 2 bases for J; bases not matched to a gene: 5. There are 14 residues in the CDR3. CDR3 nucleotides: TGTGCCAGTAGTCGTGGACAGGCCAACTATGGCTACACCTTC. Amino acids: CASSRGQANYGYTF.

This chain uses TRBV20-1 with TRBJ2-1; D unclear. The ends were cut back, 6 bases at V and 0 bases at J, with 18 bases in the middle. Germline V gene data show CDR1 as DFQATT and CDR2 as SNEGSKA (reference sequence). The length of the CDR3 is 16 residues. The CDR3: CSAPPLDHSSYNEQFF. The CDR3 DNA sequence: TGCAGTGCCCCACCCTTGGATCATAGCTCCTACAATGAGCAGTTCTTC.

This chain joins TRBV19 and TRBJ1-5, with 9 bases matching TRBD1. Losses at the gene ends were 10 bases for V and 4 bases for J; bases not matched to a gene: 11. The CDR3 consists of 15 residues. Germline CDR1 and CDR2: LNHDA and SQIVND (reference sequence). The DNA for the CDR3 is TGTGCCACGATGGGGGGACAGGGAGGAAATCAGCCCCAGCATTTT. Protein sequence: CATMGGQGGNQPQHF.